These 22 T cell receptor beta chains were sequenced from one sample in a study of memory CD4+ T cells and cytomegalovirus serostatus (dated by TCRdb to about 2019). A FACSAria II was used to sort memory CD4+ T cells, defined as single viable CD3+CD4+CD8-CD45RO+ cells. Libraries were constructed by the immunoSEQ multiplex PCR assay. TCRdb limited this immuneACCESS table to in-frame rearrangements with V and J called. A share of clones is missing; checked studies link under half to unresolved V genes, and the rest is unexplained. The sample records about 25,000 clones, about 71% of which are singletons. The ten largest clones add up to 0.9% to 1.1% of the sample. Sequencing was performed on memory CD4+ T cells from blood. The receptors were gathered from an adult in good health and CMV-seronegative.

V gene TRBV28 combines with J gene TRBJ1-5; D gene uncertain. Germline CDR1 and CDR2: MDHEN and SYDVKM. Trimming took off 11 bases at V and 8 bases at J, with 7 bases between the two ends. This CDR3 has 9 residues. In DNA form, the CDR3 reads TGTGCCTCCGGGAAGCCCCAGCATTTT. Protein product: CASGKPQHF.

This chain uses TRBV7-6 with TRBJ2-6; 7 nucleotides line up with TRBD1. V shed 1 base, J shed 0 bases, and the junction held 3 bases outside the gene matches. The CDR3 is made up of 17 amino acids. CDR1 is SGHVS and CDR2 is FNYEAQ in the germline V gene. The CDR3 nucleotides are TGTGCCAGCAGCTTAGAGGACAGGTCCTCTGGGGCCAACGTCCTGACTTTC. Its translation: CASSLEDRSSGANVLTF.

The V call is TRBV23-1, the J call TRBJ2-2; D is unclear. TRBV23-1 qualifies as an ORF whose function is uncertain. The CDR3 is made up of 11 amino acids. V was pared by 6 bases and J by 7 bases, with 6 bases between. CDR3 DNA: TGCGCCAGCAGACGGTGCGGGGAGCTGTTTTTT. Encoded protein: CASRRCGELFF.

The chain has TRBV9 and TRBJ1-4; the D is unclear. V was clipped by 2 bases and J by 5 bases, with 10 bases between them. CDR3 length: 14 residues. Looked up from germline, CDR1 is SGDLS and CDR2 is YYNGEE. In DNA, the CDR3 is TGTGCCAGCAGCGTTGGAGTAGCAAATGAAAAACTGTTTTTT. It specifies CASSVGVANEKLFF.

The genes are TRBV4-3 and TRBJ1-2, with D tentatively TRBD1 (6 bases). The CDR3 runs to 15 residues. Trimming stripped 0 bases from V and 5 bases from J, with 13 bases between. The germline CDR1 and CDR2 sequences are LGHNA and YSLEER. CDR3 region: CASSQEVDSRYGYTF. The CDR3 DNA sequence: TGCGCCAGCAGCCAAGAAGTGGACAGTCGTTATGGCTACACCTTC.

The V and J genes are TRBV7-2 and TRBJ2-7; the match to TRBD2 covers 9 bases. Germline loops: CDR1 SGHTA, CDR2 FQGNSA. The V gene end was trimmed by 8 bases and the J gene end by 3 bases; junction bases not matched to a gene: 5. This CDR3 comprises 13 residues. As DNA, the CDR3 is TGTGCCAGCGGAACTAGCGGGTTCTACGAGCAGTACTTC. Translation gives CASGTSGFYEQYF.

The chain couples TRBV7-6 to TRBJ2-1; tentatively, D is TRBD2 (5 bases). The CDR3 spans 12 residues. The germline V gene has CDR1 SGHVS and CDR2 FNYEAQ. Deletions cut 1 base from V and 7 bases from J, with 5 bases between. The CDR3 bases are TGTGCCAGCAGCTTAGGGGAGAATGAGCAGTTCTTC. It encodes CASSLGENEQFF. The entire variable domain, with the rest obtained from reference TRBV7-6 and TRBJ2-1, is as follows: GAGVSQSPRYKVTKRGQDVALRCDPISGHVSLYWYRQALGQGPEFLTYFNYEAQQDKSGLPNDRFSAERPEGSISTLTIQRTEQRDSAMYRCASSLGENEQFFGPGTRLTVL.

This clone was seen a single time. The CDR3 spells CASSLDRKRSNEQFF. The DNA of the CDR3 is TGTGCCAGCAGCTTGGATCGGAAAAGGAGTAATGAGCAGTTCTTC. This chain joins TRBV5-4 and TRBJ2-1; no firm D call. V dropped 0 bases and J dropped 7 bases, with 14 bases sitting between them. The CDR3 runs to 15 residues. Germline V gene lookup returns CDR1 SGHNT and CDR2 YYREEE (reference sequence).

This clone was counted only a few times. The V and J genes are TRBV2 and TRBJ1-5, with unresolved D. This CDR3 region has 15 residues. Germline CDR1 SNHLY, CDR2 FYNNEI. Trimming stripped 2 bases from V and 3 bases from J, with 11 bases between. The CDR3 loop reads CASSETPGYNQPQHF. Here the CDR3 DNA reads TGTGCCAGCAGTGAAACGCCAGGTTACAATCAGCCCCAGCATTTT.

The J gene is TRBJ1-2, the V gene TRBV18; the match to TRBD1 covers 7 bases. J lost 8 bases, V lost 0 bases, and 3 bases had no gene match. The CDR3 has 13 residues. Germline assignment: CDR1 KGHSH and CDR2 LQKENI. CDR3: CASSPPGQQGYTF. The CDR3 DNA reads TGTGCCAGCTCACCACCGGGACAGCAGGGCTACACCTTC. Variable domain in full (rest from reference TRBV18 and TRBJ1-2): NAGVMQNPRHLVRRRGQEARLRCSPMKGHSHVYWYRQLPEEGLKFMVYLQKENIIDESGMPKERFSAEFPKEGPSILRIQQVVRGDSAAYFCASSPPGQQGYTFGSGTRLTVV.

This clone was recorded a few times. The chain has TRBV2 and TRBJ2-2, with D maybe TRBD1 (6 bases). V lost 8 bases and J lost 6, with 13 bases in between. Germline CDR1 and CDR2: SNHLY and FYNNEI. The CDR3 is made up of 13 amino acids. CDR3 residues: CASGYRAAGELFF. CDR3 sequence (DNA): TGTGCCAGCGGATACAGGGCCGCCGGGGAGCTGTTTTTT.

V and J are TRBV27 and TRBJ2-7, with D possibly being TRBD2 (6 bases). The germline V and J ends were trimmed by 6 bases and 2 bases, with 20 bases remaining between them. The length of the CDR3 is 16 residues. Looked up from germline, CDR1 is MNHEY and CDR2 is SMNVEV (reference sequence). CDR3 in DNA: TGTGCCAGCAGGCCCCCTGGGACTCGAGCTGCCTACGAGCAGTACTTC. Its protein is CASRPPGTRAAYEQYF.

Concerning this clone: One end of the junction does not line up with germline, which may come from a read error. The chain is built from TRBV11-2 and TRBJ2-1, with TRBD2 identical over 7 bases. This CDR3 has 13 amino acids. Germline V gives CDR1 SGHAT, CDR2 FQNNGV. DNA for the CDR3: TGTGCCGGCAGCTCGCAAAGCGGGGCCACCCCGTTCTTC. Its protein product is CAGSSQSGATPFF.

The CDR3 DNA is TGTGCCAGCAGCCCCTACGGGGGGAACACTGAAGCTTTCTTT. This gives the protein CASSPYGGNTEAFF. This rearrangement joins TRBV9 to TRBJ1-1; a weak D match, TRBD1 (5 bases). V was clipped by 4 bases and J by 1 base, with 11 bases between them. CDR1 and CDR2 (germline): SGDLS, YYNGEE. This CDR3 region has 14 residues. Variable domain in full (rest from reference TRBV9 and TRBJ1-1): DSGVTQTPKHLITATGQRVTLRCSPRSGDLSVYWYQQSLDQGLQFLIQYYNGEERAKGNILERFSAQQFPDLHSELNLSSLELGDSALYFCASSPYGGNTEAFFGQGTRLTVV.

This clone was counted a single time. The chain combines TRBV6-5 with TRBJ1-1; 9 nucleotides line up with TRBD1. The V segment lost 6 bases and the J segment 2 bases; nucleotides outside the gene matches: 4. The CDR3 is 14 residues long. Germline CDR1 is MNHEY and CDR2 is SVGAGI. The CDR3 nucleotides are TGTGCCAGCAGAGGACAGGGGTTAAACACTGAAGCTTTCTTT. Translating it yields CASRGQGLNTEAFF.

The sample holds a few counts of this clone. The chain combines TRBV7-2 with TRBJ1-1; no reliable D call. Germline V gene data show CDR1 as SGHTA and CDR2 as FQGNSA. The CDR3 totals 13 residues. V was trimmed by 0 bases and J by 1 base, leaving 3 bases between them. In DNA, the CDR3 is TGTGCCAGCAGCTTAGCCTGGAACACTGAAGCTTTCTTT. Translated: CASSLAWNTEAFF.

This rearrangement joins TRBV9 to TRBJ2-5; 10 bases fit TRBD2. The CDR3 is made up of 15 amino acids. The germline V gene encodes CDR1 SGDLS and CDR2 YYNGEE. J gave up 3 bases and V 4 bases, and 6 bases lay outside the gene matches. CDR3 coding DNA: TGTGCCAGCAGCAGACTCCTAGCGGGAGAAGAGACCCAGTACTTC. Protein sequence: CASSRLLAGEETQYF.

The chain joins TRBV5-1 to TRBJ1-3, with TRBD1 matching 9 bases. CDR3 length: 16 residues. The V gene's germline CDR1 is SGHRS and CDR2 YFSETQ. With 4 bases clipped from V and 0 bases from J, the junction kept 5 bases outside the gene matches. The CDR3 here is CASSLQGASSGNTIYF. CDR3 DNA: TGCGCCAGCAGCCTACAGGGGGCTAGCTCTGGAAACACCATATATTTT.

CDR3 amino acids: CASSLFGGSNQPQHF. CDR3 sequence (DNA): TGTGCCAGCAGCTTGTTTGGGGGGAGCAATCAGCCCCAGCATTTT. The chain links TRBV5-8 to TRBJ1-5, with D perhaps TRBD1 (5 bases). Trimming pared 1 base from V and 1 base from J, leaving 9 bases between. The CDR3 sequence is 15 residues long. CDR1 is SGHTS and CDR2 is YDEGEE in the germline V gene.

The chain combines TRBV20-1 with TRBJ1-1; D is uncertain. The germline gives CDR1 DFQATT, CDR2 SNEGSKA (reference sequence). The CDR3 covers 10 residues. The V end lost 5 bases, the J end lost 11 bases, and 12 bases lay between the germline ends. The CDR3 reads CSAGSRMAFF. In DNA, the CDR3 is TGCAGTGCTGGGTCCAGAATGGCTTTCTTT.

The rearrangement links TRBV5-1 to TRBJ1-5; tentatively, D is TRBD1 (5 bases). The CDR3 is made up of 14 amino acids. The ends were cut back, 4 bases at V and 7 bases at J, with 15 bases in the middle. From germline, CDR1 is SGHRS and CDR2 YFSETQ. The CDR3 sequence: CASSPGTSNQPQHF. Written as DNA, the CDR3 is TGCGCCAGCAGCCCAGGGACCTCCAACCAGCCCCAGCATTTT.

This clone has only a few counts. The chain combines TRBV30 with TRBJ1-4; possibly TRBD1 for D (5 bases). The CDR3 has 13 residues. Germline V gene sequence: CDR1 GTSNPN, CDR2 SVGIG (reference sequence). Between the trimmed V and J ends, which lost 3 bases and 5 bases, there was a span of 10 bases. The CDR3 region has the DNA TGTGCCTGGAGGGGGCGAAACAATGAAAAACTGTTTTTT. It specifies CAWRGRNNEKLFF.